Listed below are T cell receptor beta chains from one sample, sequenced in a study of T cells after somatic rescue of genetic block. TCRdb's copy holds only in-frame clones and misses some; the assay was immunoSEQ multiplex PCR. Of roughly 120,000 clones in the sample, 75% to 95% were seen once. Material for sequencing was peripheral blood mononuclear cells (PBMCs). The receptors originated from a woman between 18 and 30 years old. Each CDR3 is given with its conserved first and last residue. D genes are given only for firm matches. Clone size appears in some rows only: once, few, many, or a class for an expanded clone.

-,TRBV27,-,TRBJ1-5,TGTGCCAGCCCTCGACGTCGGACAGCCCATAGCAATCAGCCCCAGCATTTT,CASPRRRTAHSNQPQHF
-,TRBV6-5,-,TRBJ1-2,TGTGCCAGCGGGCCCCGGGGACGGAATGGCTACACCTTC,CASGPRGRNGYTF
once,TRBV4-2,-,TRBJ1-4,TGTGCCAGCAGCCAAGCGGGGGGGGCTAATGAAAAACTGTTTTTT,CASSQAGGANEKLFF
-,TRBV30,-,TRBJ2-7,TGTGCCTGGGCGACTAGGGGACTCTTTGAGCAGTACTTC,CAWATRGLFEQYF
-,TRBV15,-,TRBJ2-3,TGTGCCACCAGCCTACAGTTCACAGATACGCAGTATTTT,CATSLQFTDTQYF
once,TRBV4-1,-,TRBJ1-2,TGCGCCAGCAGCCAAGGGGACTATGGCTACACCTTC,CASSQGDYGYTF
-,TRBV21-1,-,TRBJ1-2,TGTGCCAGCAGCCCGGGACCTTTGACTAACTATGGCTACACCTTC,CASSPGPLTNYGYTF
-,TRBV4-3,-,TRBJ2-1,TGCGCCAGCAGCCAAGGCGGCCGGGACGGCAACAATGAGCAGTTCTTC,CASSQGGRDGNNEQFF
-,TRBV7-2,TRBD1,TRBJ1-2,TGTGCCAGCAGTATTGTAGTGACAGGGTTTAGCTACACCTTC,CASSIVVTGFSYTF
-,TRBV7-8,-,TRBJ1-1,TGTGCCAGCAGCTGGTACAGGGACGCCTCTGACTTCATGAACACTGAAGCTTTCTTT,CASSWYRDASDFMNTEAFF
-,TRBV6-5,-,TRBJ2-5,TGTGCCAGCAGTTACTCTGGGATGAAAGAGACCCAGTACTTC,CASSYSGMKETQYF
-,TRBV2,-,TRBJ1-6,TGTGCCAGCAAGGCACGGCGCAGCTCCTATAATTCACCCCTCCACTTT,CASKARRSSYNSPLHF
-,TRBV7-3,-,TRBJ1-1,TGTGCCAGCAGCTTAACTCGAGAGCGGATCACTGAAGCTTTCTTT,CASSLTRERITEAFF
once,TRBV19,-,TRBJ1-3,TGTGCCAGTATTGGATTGGTCCCATCTGGAAACACCATATATTTT,CASIGLVPSGNTIYF
once,TRBV4-3,-,TRBJ2-3,TGCGCCAGCAGCCAAGCGAAGTCAGATACGCAGTATTTT,CASSQAKSDTQYF
-,TRBV19,-,TRBJ2-7,TGTGCCAGTAGTTCCAGGGGACCCTCCTACGAGCAGTACTTC,CASSSRGPSYEQYF
-,TRBV5-4,TRBD1,TRBJ2-1,TGTGCCAGCAGCCAGGGACAGAACTACAATGAGCAGTTCTTC,CASSQGQNYNEQFF
-,TRBV11-3,TRBD1,TRBJ2-7,TGTGCCAGCAGCCGGACAGGGGCGACGGTAGAGCAGTACTTC,CASSRTGATVEQYF
-,TRBV7-6,TRBD1,TRBJ1-1,TGTGCCAGCAGCTTAGCGATAGGGGGCCGGGACACTGAAGCTTTCTTT,CASSLAIGGRDTEAFF
-,TRBV5-1,TRBD2,TRBJ2-1,TGCGCCAGCAGAAGCGGGGCTGAGCAGTTCTTC,CASRSGAEQFF
-,TRBV7-3,TRBD2,TRBJ2-3,TGTGCCAGCAGCTTAGCGGGGGGGCCGTACACAGATACGCAGTATTTT,CASSLAGGPYTDTQYF
-,TRBV21-1,-,TRBJ2-5,TGTGCCAGCATGGTAGTAACTAGCGGGTACGAAGAGACCCAGTACTTC,CASMVVTSGYEETQYF
-,TRBV30,TRBD2,TRBJ2-7,TGTGCCTGGAGTGTGGGAGGGTCCTACGAGCAGTACTTC,CAWSVGGSYEQYF
-,TRBV5-6,-,TRBJ2-3,TGTGCCAGCAGCTTAGGATTTAGCACAGATACGCAGTATTTT,CASSLGFSTDTQYF
-,TRBV18,TRBD1,TRBJ2-7,TGTGCCAGCTCAGGCCGGACAGGGGGCGCCGAGCAGTACTTC,CASSGRTGGAEQYF